This record looks at one T cell receptor beta chain sequence and its context. Its antigen is currently not known. Qualities for individual bases were not recorded, and no much larger clone is one base off. The CDR1 and CDR2 encoded by the germline V gene are MDHEN and SYDVKM. After removal of 5 bases from V and 7 bases from J, the junction retains 9 bases not matched to a gene. The CDR3 runs 15 residues from the cysteine to the phenylalanine. The read is trimmed to its CDR3 DNA, 45 bases read in frame from base 1. Libraries came from the immunoSEQ multiplex PCR assay. A mixture of 60 forward primers for TCR Vbeta segments and 13 reverse primers for TCR Jbeta segments was used in the multiplex PCR. The CDR3 region of rearranged TCR beta genes was amplified from genomic DNA with a multiplex PCR assay. The amplified TCR beta libraries were sequenced on the Illumina HiSeq System as 87-base-pair reads. Turning to the authors' computational methods: A later analysis counted about 80 million unique TCR beta chains across the 670 or so repertoires, and some 11 million of these chains were shared by at least two donors. Raw reads were error-corrected and collapsed into unique sequences by a nearest-neighbor algorithm in which closely related sequences were merged to remove PCR and sequencing errors. To assign V, D and J gene segments, CDR3 sequences were aligned to IMGT reference sequences. For a sequence to be retained, a match of at least six nucleotides was required to both a V gene segment and a J gene segment. Rearrangements were classified as productive when the CDR3 lacked stop codons and remained in frame with V and J, and all other rearrangements were classified as non-productive. CDR3 was defined by IMGT convention, running from the second conserved V-encoded cysteine to the conserved J-encoded phenylalanine. In an earlier analysis of around 540 of the donors, sequences lacking an unambiguous match to a single V gene segment were excluded. In an earlier analysis of almost 600 of the donors, a V segment was called functional when productive rearrangements were above 56.7%, and segregating when the standard deviation between donors exceeded 5%. To diagnose cytomegalovirus status from the catalog of TCR beta chain sequences, a statistical classification framework was built. V and J gene assignment, in a later analysis, came from comparing TCR nucleotide sequences with IMGT/GENE-DB human TR gene sequences. Using the TCRdist pipeline, a later analysis assigned CDR3 sequences along with most-parsimonious VDJ recombination scenarios. In a later analysis, every TCR beta chain was defined by the combination of its CDR3 amino acid sequence and its V-gene family, and reads without a unique V-gene family were dropped. In a later analysis, around 650 highly shared, low-generation-probability nucleotide sequences were removed to address suspected cross-contamination and a sequencing artifact. In a later analysis, a clonal expansion index was calculated for each public chain from normalized within-repertoire ranks of inferred template counts. In a later analysis, generation probabilities were computed with a VDJ recombination model fitted to out-of-frame rearrangements, and the resulting probabilities were checked against IGoR. In a later analysis, TCR-TCR, TCR-HLA and TCR-CMV co-occurrence was scored with hypergeometric tests, and a repertoire-size bias correction was applied to TCR pairs. To estimate false discovery rates, a later analysis permuted the HLA or CMV assignments 20 times. In a later analysis, co-occurring TCRs were grouped using DBSCAN, and TCRdist sequence similarity was added for clustering within HLA-allele-positive subsets. For co-occurrence clustering, repertoires with fewer than 30,000 or more than 120,000 public chains were excluded, along with 4 to 6 repertoires with anomalous nucleotide sharing. In its TCRdb copy, this immuneACCESS table keeps in-frame sequences only and misses some clones. Where compared with another copy, unresolved V genes explain less than half of these, and the others have no known cause. Clone size and the V and J calls come from that table; the DNA yielded D and trimming. For this sample the table gives 250,000 to 300,000 clones, of which over 90% were detected only once. 1.5% to 2% of the sample is in the top ten clones.

These data originate in a study of cytomegalovirus exposure and HLA in healthy donors (dated by TCRdb to about 2017). About the investigation overall: In an earlier analysis of 450 to 750 of the donors, 276 Gb of sequence data and just under 120 million unique TCR beta sequences from 150 million to 200 million T cells were reported. About 320 gigabases of sequencing data and tens of millions of unique TCR sequences were included in an early release covering 550 to 650 HLA-typed donors. The genetic ancestry cluster associated with self-reported Caucasian donors included over 65% of the roughly 390 genotyped donors. The study aimed to test whether cataloging public T cell receptors could reveal signatures of past pathogen exposure. The study profiled the T cell repertoires of around 700 subjects by immunosequencing and related them to cytomegalovirus serostatus. In addition to the first cohort of 650 to 750 subjects, a separate validation cohort of 120 different subjects was used. To predict cytomegalovirus infection status, the study brought together high-throughput TCR immunosequencing, statistical association of individual TCRs with disease status, and machine learning. A later analysis re-analyzed previously published TCR beta repertoires from 660 or so donors and added high-resolution HLA genotyping to study TCR occurrence patterns. Rather than drawing on any new phenotypic data, the later analysis identified candidate immune exposures from TCR beta sequences and the way those sequences occurred across donors. To decide whether each TCR beta V gene segment behaved as functional or pseudogenic, an earlier analysis of some 600 of the donors relied on high-throughput TCR beta sequencing. Donor age, sex, ethnicity and CMV serostatus were collected together with the repertoire data. In a later genetic analysis, genome-wide SNP genotypes for about 55% of the roughly 670 donors were used, and that subset was treated as a discovery cohort. Every repertoire in the discovery cohort had been generated on one and the same sequencing platform. Both class I and class II loci were covered by HLA typing, at four-digit resolution. Typing coverage varied by locus: roughly 620-640 donors for A, B, C, DRB1 and DQB1; more than 500 for DQA1; about 570 for DPA1; roughly 470 for DPB1. A handful of DR-DQ haplotypes were handled as single units for association and clustering because linkage in the cohort was strong. Among a few hundred genotyped donors of the cohort, an average of around 240,000 unique TCR beta nucleotide sequences were sequenced per donor, around 20% of them non-productive. Points the paper makes about the study in general: Because HLA typing was missing for some donors at each locus, association tests included only the typed subset. In a later genetic analysis, fewer N-insertions in productive TCRs were reported among donors in an Asian-associated ancestry cluster than the roughly 710-donor mean. In a later analysis, HLA-associated TCR beta chains showed more clonal expansion and lower generation probabilities than non-associated chains that were equally common. V-gene and J-gene trimming of TCR beta chains was associated with a missense DCLRE1C variant in a later genetic analysis, and the association was replicated in an independent cohort. Linkage disequilibrium might explain the correlated functional status among segregating V segments, but an unknown experimental factor could not be excluded. Presence/absence analyses assumed roughly uniform sequencing depth across donors, an assumption that may not hold. The classifier was reported to diagnose cytomegalovirus status with high specificity and sensitivity in both the original cohort and the validation cohort. An earlier analysis of 450 to 750 of the donors showed that most TCR beta V segments appeared in productive rearrangements either about 87% or about 30% of the time, which broadly matched IMGT annotations. In a later analysis, 16,951 TCR beta sequences were associated with specific HLA alleles at a false discovery rate of 0.05. Some IMGT-functional V segments, including TRBV6-2 and TRBV6-3, could not be told apart with the 87-base-pair reads, so those segments were excluded. According to a later analysis, TCR association rates differed among HLA loci, with DRB1 alleles showing the most associated TCRs and HLA-C alleles showing the fewest. This cohort had only TCR beta chains sequenced, and the lack of alpha or paired-chain data limited which features could be detected. In vitro tests confirmed that a few of the cytomegalovirus-associated TCR beta chains recognize cytomegalovirus antigens. A later analysis found that most CMV-associated TCR beta chains appeared HLA-restricted, with HLA associations seemingly driven largely by CMV exposure. A later analysis reported that several top co-occurrence clusters appeared linked to parvovirus B19, influenza, CMV and Epstein-Barr virus. A cluster of highly shared sequence variants was judged likely to be a technical artifact of the sequencing pipeline. The only immune exposure information available for the cohort was CMV serostatus. Most TCR sequences were observed very rarely across donors, whereas some public TCRs were present in many individuals. Because counts were too low, roughly 18 rarely observed V segments, including chromosome 9 orphons, were left out of the earlier analysis of approximately 500 of the donors. The authors suggested that the approach could potentially be extended to other disease states and immunological phenotypes. In the study, approximately 160 TCR beta chains were listed as associated with cytomegalovirus. When HLA alleles, especially DR and DQ, strongly co-occurred, attributing TCR associations to individual alleles was difficult. A further reported finding was that TCR beta sequences accurately predicted the HLA-A and HLA-B alleles for most subjects in the first cohort.

The cohort was made up of under 800 healthy bone marrow donors. Cohort members were all nominally healthy when sampled, although unrecorded immune exposures were likely present. The donor tested CMV seronegative and was one of the 352 seronegative cohort members. Each donor provided a peripheral blood sample, and peripheral blood mononuclear cells were used for TCR beta sequencing. The Qiagen DNeasy Blood Extraction Kit was used to extract genomic DNA from the blood cell samples. The V and J segments used are TRBV28 and TRBJ1-5; TRBD1 agrees with 9 junctional bases. The source of this sequence is a girl aged 2 to 9 in good health and CMV-seronegative. What was sequenced was PBMCs. CDR3 region: CASSATGGLGQPQHF. The DNA is as follows: TGTGCCAGCAGTGCAACAGGGGGCCTAGGCCAGCCCCAGCATTTT.